Here is one T cell receptor beta chain with its context. Its cognate antigen has yet to be identified. No base qualities exist here, and no much larger clone lies one base off it. The data belong to a study of cytomegalovirus exposure and HLA in healthy donors (dated by TCRdb to about 2017). With respect to the entire study: An earlier analysis of approximately 640 of the donors reported 250 to 300 Gb of sequence data and some 120 million unique TCR beta sequences from about 179 million T cells. The study aimed to test whether signatures of past pathogen exposure could be identified by cataloging public T cell receptors. To predict cytomegalovirus infection status, the study combined high-throughput TCR immunosequencing, statistical association of individual TCRs with disease status, and machine learning. In addition to the first cohort of around 670 subjects, a separate validation cohort of under 150 different subjects was used. An earlier analysis of 587 of the donors applied high-throughput TCR beta sequencing to assess whether each TCR beta V gene segment acted as functional or pseudogenic. About five DR-DQ haplotypes were treated as single units for association and clustering because of strong linkage in the cohort. An early release that covered fewer than 750 HLA-typed donors contained about 300 gigabases of sequencing data and about 93 million unique TCR sequences. Alongside the repertoire data, information on donor age, sex, ethnicity and CMV serostatus was compiled. The later analysis used no new phenotypic data to find candidate immune exposures, relying instead on TCR beta sequences and their occurrence across donors. Among the roughly 380 genotyped donors, around 81% belonged to the genetic ancestry cluster associated with self-reported Caucasian donors. Every discovery cohort repertoire had been produced on one sequencing platform. HLA typing covered class I and class II loci at four-digit resolution. The T cell repertoires of 670 or so subjects were profiled by immunosequencing and related to cytomegalovirus serostatus. Typing coverage differed by locus: A, B, C, DRB1 and DQB1 were typed in about 620-630 donors, DQA1 in about 510, DPA1 in some 570, and DPB1 in approximately 450. Across approximately 400 genotyped donors of the cohort, an average of roughly 230,000 unique TCR beta nucleotide sequences per donor were sequenced, and around 20% of those sequences were non-productive. Genome-wide SNP genotypes for about 55% of the roughly 670 donors were used in a later genetic analysis, which treated that subset as a discovery cohort. A later analysis re-analyzed previously published TCR beta repertoires from about 730 donors and added high-resolution HLA genotyping to study TCR occurrence patterns. Paper-wide results and their limitations: An earlier analysis of several hundred of the donors showed that most TCR beta V segments appeared in productive rearrangements either about 90% or about 30% of the time, which broadly matched IMGT annotations. The only immune exposure information available for the cohort was CMV serostatus. In vitro tests confirmed that a few of the cytomegalovirus-associated TCR beta chains recognize cytomegalovirus antigens. Several of the top co-occurrence clusters appeared to be linked to parvovirus B19, influenza, CMV and Epstein-Barr virus, according to a later analysis. Strong co-occurrence of HLA alleles, especially DR and DQ, made assigning TCR associations to individual alleles difficult. Because HLA typing was unavailable for some donors at each locus, only the typed subset was used in association tests. A later genetic analysis reported fewer N-insertions in productive TCRs among donors in an Asian-associated ancestry cluster than the roughly 720-donor mean. In a later genetic analysis, a missense DCLRE1C variant was associated with V-gene and J-gene trimming of TCR beta chains, and the association was replicated in an independent cohort. A total of fewer than 200 TCR beta chains were listed by the study as associated with cytomegalovirus. While some public TCRs were present in many individuals, most TCR sequences turned up only very rarely across donors. A later analysis associated 15,000 or so TCR beta sequences with specific HLA alleles at a false discovery rate of 0.05. In a later analysis, HLA-associated TCR beta chains were found to be more clonally expanded and to have lower generation probabilities than equally common non-associated chains. Roughly uniform sequencing depth across donors was assumed in presence/absence analyses, although this assumption may not hold. Because counts were too low, around 18 rarely observed V segments, including chromosome 9 orphons, were left out of the earlier analysis of some 640 of the donors. The 87-base-pair reads could not distinguish some IMGT-functional V segments, including TRBV6-2 and TRBV6-3, so those segments were excluded. The cohort was sequenced for TCR beta chains only, and without alpha or paired-chain data the features that could be detected were limited. A cluster of highly shared sequence variants was judged likely to represent a technical artifact of the sequencing pipeline. A further reported finding was that TCR beta sequences accurately predicted the HLA-A and HLA-B alleles for most subjects in the first cohort. A later analysis found that most CMV-associated TCR beta chains appeared HLA-restricted, with HLA associations seemingly driven largely by CMV exposure. Correlated functional status among segregating V segments might be attributable to linkage disequilibrium, but an unknown experimental factor could not be ruled out. It was suggested by the authors that the approach could potentially be generalized to other disease states and immunological phenotypes. According to a later analysis, TCR association rates differed among HLA loci, with DRB1 alleles showing the most associated TCRs and HLA-C alleles showing the fewest. In both the original and validation cohorts, the classifier was reported to diagnose cytomegalovirus status with high specificity and sensitivity.

In total, over 600 healthy bone marrow donors made up the cohort. Cohort members were all nominally healthy when sampled, although unrecorded immune exposures were likely present. The donor was CMV seronegative and was included in the group of 352 seronegative cohort members. A peripheral blood sample was collected from each donor, and TCR beta sequencing was performed on peripheral blood mononuclear cells. Genomic DNA was extracted from the blood cell samples with the Qiagen DNeasy Blood Extraction Kit. From cysteine to phenylalanine, the CDR3 is 14 amino acids long. The sequence is cut down to CDR3 DNA, 42 bases in frame from base 1. Between the V and J ends, shortened by 1 base and 3 bases respectively, the junction contains 9 bases. CDR1 and CDR2 (SGHTA, FQGNSA) derive from the germline V gene. Libraries were prepared through the immunoSEQ multiplex PCR assay. A mixture of 60 forward primers for TCR Vbeta segments and 13 reverse primers for TCR Jbeta segments was used in the multiplex PCR. The CDR3 region of rearranged TCR beta genes was amplified from genomic DNA with a multiplex PCR assay. The amplified TCR beta libraries were sequenced on the Illumina HiSeq System as 87-base-pair reads. The source study handled its data this way. Across the 600 to 700 repertoires, a later analysis counted tens of millions of unique TCR beta chains, some 11 million of which were shared by at least two donors. Raw reads were error-corrected and collapsed into unique sequences by a nearest-neighbor algorithm in which closely related sequences were merged to remove PCR and sequencing errors. Alignment of CDR3 sequences to IMGT reference sequences was used to assign V, D and J gene segments. Each retained sequence needed at least a six-nucleotide match to both a V gene segment and a J gene segment. Rearrangements were classified as productive when the CDR3 lacked stop codons and remained in frame with V and J, and all other rearrangements were classified as non-productive. Following IMGT convention, CDR3 was defined as the stretch from the second conserved V-encoded cysteine up to the conserved J-encoded phenylalanine. The earlier analysis of some 600 of the donors excluded sequences that lacked an unambiguous match to a single V gene segment. In an earlier analysis of approximately 590 of the donors, V segments were called functional above 56.7% productive rearrangements and were called segregating when the between-donor standard deviation exceeded 5%. A statistical classification framework was built for diagnosing cytomegalovirus status from the catalog of TCR beta chain sequences. In a later analysis, TCR nucleotide sequences were compared against IMGT/GENE-DB human TR gene sequences so that V and J genes could be assigned. The TCRdist pipeline was used in a later analysis to assign CDR3 sequences and most-parsimonious VDJ recombination scenarios. A later analysis defined each TCR beta chain by its CDR3 amino acid sequence plus V-gene family, and excluded reads lacking a unique V-gene family. In a later analysis, 550 to 650 highly shared, low-generation-probability nucleotide sequences were removed to address suspected cross-contamination and a sequencing artifact. In a later analysis, a clonal expansion index for each public chain was calculated from normalized within-repertoire ranks of inferred template counts. Generation probabilities in a later analysis came from a VDJ recombination model fitted to out-of-frame rearrangements, and those results were checked against IGoR. Hypergeometric tests were used in a later analysis to score TCR-TCR, TCR-HLA and TCR-CMV co-occurrence, with a repertoire-size bias correction applied to the TCR pairs. A later analysis estimated false discovery rates by permuting HLA or CMV assignments 20 times. A later analysis grouped co-occurring TCRs with DBSCAN, adding TCRdist sequence similarity when clustering within HLA-allele-positive subsets. For co-occurrence clustering, repertoires with fewer than 30,000 or more than 120,000 public chains were excluded, along with about five repertoires with anomalous nucleotide sharing. Not all clones reach the TCRdb copy of this immuneACCESS table, which keeps in-frame sequences only. Checked studies attribute under half of the gap to unresolved V genes and leave the rest unexplained. That table gives V, J and clone size, and the DNA gave D and trimming. The sample includes approximately 100,000 clones, with nearly 80% observed a single time. Together, the top ten hold 3.8% of the sample.

The sequence is built from TRBV7-2 and TRBJ1-2; the D gene lacks a confident call. The TCR comes from a woman between 40 and 50 years old in good health and CMV-seronegative. The sequenced sample was PBMCs. The CDR3 protein is CASSLGREHYGYTF. At the DNA level, the sequence is TGTGCCAGCAGCTTAGGCCGGGAGCACTATGGCTACACCTTC.